This TCR beta chain stems from a study of identical twins' blood T cells. Each CDR3 protein is one row after TCRdb ran MiXCR on the 5' RACE reads. This table holds a few hundred thousand distinct CDR3 sequences, about 28% found once. This clonotype appeared a single time. The TCR was taken from a woman aged 18 to 49 in good health. Material for sequencing was PBMCs.

The CDR3 sequence: CASSLRGLAGGVGDTQYF. CDR3 sequence (DNA): TGTGCCAGCAGCCTACGGGGACTAGCGGGGGGGGTCGGAGATACGCAGTATTTT. The genes are TRBV7-6 and TRBJ2-3; 16 bases agree with TRBD2. Looked up from germline, CDR1 is SGHVS and CDR2 is FNYEAQ. CDR3 size: 18 residues. V shed 5 bases, J shed 5 bases, and the junction held 10 bases outside the gene matches.